These 19 T cell receptor beta chains share one sample of origin, sequenced in a study of glioma-infiltrating T cells. TCR alpha and beta CDR3 regions were amplified from RNA using iRepertoire nested multiplex PCR. TCRdb passed the multiplex PCR reads through MiXCR, listing each CDR3 protein once. The table lists approximately 130,000 distinct CDR3 sequences, more than 20% of them singletons. The sample comprised glioma tissue, nonneoplastic brain tissue, or PBMCs (not recorded which). These TCRs come from a human donor with low-grade glioma or glioblastoma, undergoing nonglioma brain surgery, or in good health (not recorded which).

The chain couples TRBV24-1 to TRBJ2-1, with TRBD1 as a possible D gene (6 bases). V was shortened by 3 bases and J by 7 bases, with 12 bases between the two germline ends. The CDR3 contains 14 residues. Looked up from germline, CDR1 is KGHDR and CDR2 is SFDVKD. The CDR3 DNA is TGTGCCACCAGTGATCCAGGGGTCGGTAATGAGCAGTTCTTC. The encoded protein is CATSDPGVGNEQFF.

This clonotype has a count of ten or more. The chain has TRBV27 and TRBJ2-5; 16 nucleotides align to TRBD2. Trimming removed 5 bases from V and 10 bases from J; junction bases left unmatched: 10. Germline V lookup: CDR1 MNHEY, CDR2 SMNVEV (reference sequence). The CDR3 length is 16 residues. The CDR3 bases are TGTGCCAGCAGTCCAACCGGGACTAGCGGGGGGGCGGTCCAGTACTTC. Translating gives CASSPTGTSGGAVQYF.

This clonotype was found a few times. The chain is built from TRBV7-3 and TRBJ2-1, with D possibly TRBD2 on 7 matching bases. V lost 10 bases to trimming and J lost 5 bases, with 15 bases between them. Germline CDR1 reads SGHTA; CDR2 reads FQGTGA. CDR3 length: 13 residues. The CDR3, as DNA: TGTGCCACGGGTAGGGGGGGTAACAATGAGCAGTTCTTC. It encodes CATGRGGNNEQFF. Full variable domain (missing parts from reference TRBV7-3 and TRBJ2-1): GAGVSQTPSNKVTEKGKYVELRCDPISGHTALYWYRQSLGQGPEFLIYFQGTGAADDSGLPNDRFFAVRPEGSVSTLKIQRTERGDSAVYLCATGRGGNNEQFFGPGTRLTVL.

The V and J genes are TRBV19 and TRBJ1-1; no clear D. The germline V gene encodes CDR1 LNHDA and CDR2 SQIVND (reference sequence). CDR3 length equals 13 residues. V dropped 3 bases and J dropped 4 bases, with 9 bases sitting between them. The CDR3 loop reads CASSIWGATEAFF. In nucleotides, the CDR3 is TGTGCCAGTAGTATCTGGGGTGCCACTGAAGCTTTCTTT.

The chain combines TRBV3-1 with TRBJ1-6; 10 bases align to TRBD1. J gave up 7 bases and V 8 bases, and 8 bases lay outside the gene matches. Per germline, CDR1 LGHDT and CDR2 YNNKEL (reference sequence). This CDR3 spans 15 amino acids. CDR3 protein: CASCPGQGSNSPLHF. The CDR3 coding sequence is TGTGCCAGCTGCCCGGGACAGGGGAGCAATTCACCCCTCCACTTT.

This clonotype was recorded at least ten times. The chain joins TRBV6-1 to TRBJ1-5, with 11 nucleotides matching TRBD1. The CDR3 loop spans 14 amino acids. V shed 6 bases, J shed 7 bases, and the junction held 5 bases outside the gene matches. Per germline, CDR1 MNHNS and CDR2 SASEGT. CDR3 amino acids: CASRGQGGSQPQHF. DNA for the CDR3: TGTGCCAGCAGGGGACAGGGGGGAAGCCAGCCCCAGCATTTT.

The chain uses TRBV2 and TRBJ1-5, with a weak D call TRBD1 (5 bases). From germline, CDR1 is SNHLY and CDR2 FYNNEI. The CDR3 sequence is 15 residues long. V lost 0 bases to trimming and J lost 7 bases, with 13 bases between them. The CDR3 region is CASSEAGGGEQPQHF. The DNA for the CDR3 is TGTGCCAGCAGTGAAGCGGGCGGAGGGGAACAGCCCCAGCATTTT.

The CDR3 spells CATSSAYNEQFF. The DNA for the CDR3 is TGTGCCACTTCCTCGGCCTACAATGAGCAGTTCTTC. V is TRBV6-1 and J is TRBJ2-1, with unresolved D. Germline V lookup: CDR1 MNHNS, CDR2 SASEGT. This CDR3 has 12 residues. V lost 10 bases, J lost 2 bases, and 9 bases lay in between.

This clonotype has only a few counts. The rearrangement links TRBV7-9 to TRBJ2-3, with a possible D match to TRBD1 (6 bases). Per germline, CDR1 SEHNR and CDR2 FQNEAQ (reference sequence). The CDR3 runs to 16 residues. Trimming took off 5 bases at V and 6 bases at J, with 21 bases between the two ends. The CDR3 loop reads CASSRDILTPSDTQYF. The CDR3 DNA is TGTGCCAGCAGCCGGGACATCCTGACCCCCTCGGATACGCAGTATTTT.

This chain links TRBV12-3 or TRBV12-4 with TRBJ1-5; a weak D match, TRBD1 (6 bases). Trimming took 8 bases from V and 5 from J, leaving 16 bases between them. This CDR3 comprises 14 residues. The CDR3 loop reads CASGAEGVYQPQHF. CDR3 DNA sequence: TGTGCCAGCGGAGCCGAGGGGGTTTATCAGCCCCAGCATTTT.

This clonotype was detected many times. The chain is built from TRBV20-1 and TRBJ1-5; no reliable D call. The germline V gene has CDR1 DFQATT and CDR2 SNEGSKA (reference sequence). The V end was cut by 6 bases, the J end by 2 bases, with 23 bases between. The length of the CDR3 is 17 residues. For the CDR3, the DNA is TGCAGTGCGAAACCCTCTCCCAGAAGATTTGGCAATCAGCCCCAGCATTTT. Protein: CSAKPSPRRFGNQPQHF.

This clonotype has just a few counts. The gene calls are TRBV18 and TRBJ2-3, with unresolved D. CDR1 is KGHSH, CDR2 LQKENI, per germline. There are 15 residues in the CDR3. The ends were cut back, 0 bases at V and 5 bases at J, with 12 bases in the middle. The CDR3 is CASSPPGSSLDTQYF. CDR3 DNA sequence: TGTGCCAGCTCACCACCCGGTTCGTCCCTAGATACGCAGTATTTT. The whole variable domain, filled in from reference TRBV18 and TRBJ2-3, reads NAGVMQNPRHLVRRRGQEARLRCSPMKGHSHVYWYRQLPEEGLKFMVYLQKENIIDESGMPKERFSAEFPKEGPSILRIQQVVRGDSAAYFCASSPPGSSLDTQYFGPGTRLTVL.

The V gene is TRBV7-2, the J gene TRBJ2-4, with D maybe TRBD1 (5 bases). This CDR3 has 15 amino acids. V lost 3 bases to trimming and J lost 0 bases, with 9 bases between them. CDR1 and CDR2 from the germline V gene are SGHTA and FQGNSA. The CDR3 DNA is TGTGCCAGCAGCTTGGATAGGGGAGCCAAAAACATTCAGTACTTC. Its protein is CASSLDRGAKNIQYF.

This clonotype has only a few counts. The genes are TRBV7-7 and TRBJ2-3; 7 nucleotides line up with TRBD2. This CDR3 is built from 15 residues. V was pared by 1 base and J by 4 bases, with 5 bases of the junction left unmatched. Germline V gene data show CDR1 as SSHAT and CDR2 as FNYEAQ (reference sequence). The CDR3 nucleotides are TGTGCCAGCAGCTTAGGAGCGGGGTTCCCAGATACGCAGTATTTT. Translated, it gives CASSLGAGFPDTQYF.

As for this clonotype: A much larger clone sits a single nucleotide away, making a read error possible. This chain joins TRBV20-1 and TRBJ2-5; D may be TRBD1 (6 bases). Per germline, CDR1 DFQATT and CDR2 SNEGSKA (reference sequence). Trimming pared 2 bases from V and 6 bases from J, leaving 19 bases between. The CDR3 is 15 residues long. CDR3 in DNA: TGCAGTGCTAGATGGGACATACCAACACAAAAGACCCAGTACTTC. Translated: CSARWDIPTQKTQYF.

The sample holds a few counts of this clonotype. The rearrangement uses TRBV11-1 and TRBJ2-1; D possibly corresponds to TRBD2 (6 bases). The germline V gene encodes CDR1 SGHAT and CDR2 FQDESV (reference sequence). V lost 5 bases, J lost 0 bases, and 14 bases lay in between. The CDR3 runs 16 residues. The DNA of the CDR3 is TGTGCCAGCAGCCCCGGAGGGCGGAGCTCCTACAATGAGCAGTTCTTC. Translation: CASSPGGRSSYNEQFF.

The gene calls are TRBV3-1 and TRBJ1-1, with 9 bases matching TRBD1. From germline, CDR1 is LGHDT and CDR2 YNNKEL (reference sequence). J was trimmed by 5 bases and V by 4 bases; bases with no gene match: 8. The CDR3 length is 15 residues. CDR3 in amino acids: CASSLTGTGRTEAFF. As DNA, the CDR3 is TGTGCCAGCAGCCTTACCGGGACAGGGAGGACTGAAGCTTTCTTT.

In its sample, this clonotype was seen once. A much bigger clone sits one base away, suggesting this may be a read error. The V and J genes are TRBV20-1 and TRBJ1-1; the D is unclear. CDR1 and CDR2 (germline): DFQATT, SNEGSKA (reference sequence). CDR3 length: 14 residues. Trimming removed 2 bases at V and 2 bases at J, with 12 bases between. CDR3 nucleotides: TGCAGTGCTAGATCCGCCAACCGAAACACTGAAGCTTTCTTT. Translation gives CSARSANRNTEAFF.

This clonotype was observed at least ten times. The rearrangement links TRBV20-1 to TRBJ2-5; TRBD2 might be the D (6 bases). In germline, CDR1 is DFQATT, CDR2 SNEGSKA (reference sequence). This CDR3 has 16 amino acids. The V and J ends lost 0 bases and 7 bases respectively, with 21 bases between them. CDR3 coding DNA: TGCAGTGCTAGAGAGCCGGGTAGCGGTGCCAGGACGACCCAGTACTTC. Encoded protein: CSAREPGSGARTTQYF.